A single sample gave rise to the 27 T cell receptor beta chains below, sequenced in a study of cytomegalovirus exposure and HLA in healthy donors. Both 60 Vbeta primers and 13 Jbeta primers went into the PCR. The data were produced by immunoSEQ multiplex PCR, yet TCRdb's version contains in-frame clones alone and is incomplete. The table has about 260,000 clones, 84% seen once. Sequencing used PBMCs. Receptors were obtained from a woman aged 40 to 55 in good health and CMV-seropositive.

This rearrangement joins TRBV19 to TRBJ2-5, with 7 bases identical to TRBD1. Germline V lookup: CDR1 LNHDA, CDR2 SQIVND (reference sequence). J lost 5 bases, V lost 4 bases, and 13 bases had no gene match. This CDR3 is 16 amino acids long. The DNA for the CDR3 is TGTGCCAGTAGTACCCAGGGACAGTGGAGCATTGAGACCCAGTACTTC. Translating gives CASSTQGQWSIETQYF.

The V call is TRBV7-6, the J call TRBJ2-2; 8 bases align to TRBD2. Germline CDR1 SGHVS, CDR2 FNYEAQ. The trim removed 4 bases at V and 5 bases at J, leaving 6 bases unmatched. The CDR3 has 15 residues. The CDR3 sequence is CASSSLERETGELFF. The CDR3 region has the DNA TGTGCCAGCAGCTCACTTGAGCGGGAGACCGGGGAGCTGTTTTTT.

DNA for the CDR3: TGTGCCAGCAGCTTTCTTGGCAATCAGCCCCAGCATTTT. Translated, it gives CASSFLGNQPQHF. The chain links TRBV7-2 to TRBJ1-5, with D uncertain. CDR3 length: 13 residues. CDR1 is SGHTA, CDR2 FQGNSA, per germline. V was shortened by 3 bases and J by 2 bases, with 5 bases between the two germline ends.

This sequence joins TRBV5-6 and TRBJ2-7; the match to TRBD1 covers 9 bases. Germline V lookup: CDR1 SGHDT, CDR2 YYEEEE. The junction had 13 bases not matched to a gene; V was cut back by 3 bases and J by 3 bases. This CDR3 is 17 amino acids long. CDR3 residues: CASSSGTGYIPGYEQYF. The DNA for the CDR3 is TGTGCCAGCAGCTCGGGGACAGGGTACATTCCTGGCTACGAGCAGTACTTC.

This sequence joins TRBV9 and TRBJ2-2, with D hard to call. Trimming removed 0 bases from V and 5 bases from J, with 11 bases in between. CDR3 length: 15 residues. Looked up from germline, CDR1 is SGDLS and CDR2 is YYNGEE. Written as DNA, the CDR3 is TGTGCCAGCAGCGTAGGAGACTTACAAACCGGGGAGCTGTTTTTT. Translation gives CASSVGDLQTGELFF.

The V gene is TRBV28, the J gene TRBJ2-1; the match to TRBD2 covers 9 bases. CDR3 length: 13 residues. Germline V gene data show CDR1 as MDHEN and CDR2 as SYDVKM. V gave up 6 bases and J gave up 6 bases; unmatched junction bases: 3. The CDR3 is CASSPSGINEQFF. The CDR3, as DNA: TGTGCCAGCAGCCCTAGCGGGATCAATGAGCAGTTCTTC. The full variable domain, completed using reference TRBV28 and TRBJ2-1, is DVKVTQSSRYLVKRTGEKVFLECVQDMDHENMFWYRQDPGLGLRLIYFSYDVKMKEKGDIPEGYSVSREKKERFSLILESASTNQTSMYLCASSPSGINEQFFGPGTRLTVL.

The chain uses TRBV23-1 and TRBJ1-2; 10 bases align to TRBD1. TRBV23-1 is given ORF status, its function remaining uncertain. This CDR3 contains 16 residues. Trimming at V came to 2 bases and at J to 2 bases, leaving 5 bases not matched to a gene. The CDR3 sequence is CASSQHGTGENYGYTF. Written as DNA, the CDR3 is TGCGCCAGCAGTCAACACGGGACAGGGGAGAACTATGGCTACACCTTC.

V and J are TRBV19 and TRBJ1-1, with D possibly matching TRBD1 (5 bases). The germline V gene has CDR1 LNHDA and CDR2 SQIVND (reference sequence). V was clipped by 0 bases and J by 2 bases, with 13 bases between them. The CDR3 is 16 amino acids. The CDR3 loop is CASSIDLRTTNTEAFF. In nucleotides, the CDR3 is TGTGCCAGTAGTATAGATCTGAGGACAACTAACACTGAAGCTTTCTTT.

A single count supports this clone. V is TRBV25-1 and J is TRBJ1-1; 8 bases align to TRBD1. V dropped 5 bases and J dropped 6; count of bases not matched to a gene: 8. CDR3 size: 14 residues. Germline loops: CDR1 MGHDK, CDR2 SYGVNS. In DNA form, the CDR3 reads TGTGCCAGCAGTCATGACAGGGGCCGGGCTGAAGCTTTCTTT. Protein: CASSHDRGRAEAFF. Full variable domain (rest looked up from reference TRBV25-1 and TRBJ1-1): EADIYQTPRYLVIGTGKKITLECSQTMGHDKMYWYQQDPGMELHLIHYSYGVNSTEKGDLSSESTVSRIRTEHFPLTLESARPSHTSQYLCASSHDRGRAEAFFGQGTRLTVV.

This chain joins TRBV7-2 and TRBJ1-4; TRBD1 agrees at 7 bases. Looked up from germline, CDR1 is SGHTA and CDR2 is FQGNSA. V shed 5 bases, J shed 10 bases, and the junction held 13 bases outside the gene matches. CDR3 length equals 15 residues. CDR3 residues: CASSGRQGSSGKLFF. The CDR3, as DNA: TGTGCCAGCAGCGGGAGACAGGGAAGTTCCGGAAAACTGTTTTTT.

In nucleotides, the CDR3 is TGTGCCAGCAGCATGTGGGACACCATGAACACTGAAGCTTTCTTT. This codes for CASSMWDTMNTEAFF. V is TRBV7-9 and J is TRBJ1-1; weak D call: TRBD1 (6 bases). Trimming removed 5 bases from V and 0 bases from J, with 13 bases in between. The CDR3 contains 15 residues. In germline, CDR1 is SEHNR, CDR2 FQNEAQ (reference sequence).

The chain links TRBV27 to TRBJ2-2; D may be TRBD2 (5 bases). Deletions cut 5 bases from V and 7 bases from J, with 23 bases between. CDR1 is MNHEY and CDR2 is SMNVEV in the germline V gene (reference sequence). The CDR3 has 17 amino acids. This chain's CDR3 is CASSPWTYQDPRGELFF. CDR3 DNA sequence: TGTGCCAGCAGTCCCTGGACTTACCAGGACCCTCGCGGGGAGCTGTTTTTT.

The chain carries TRBV5-1 and TRBJ1-4; D is ambiguous. V was shortened by 0 bases and J by 8 bases, with 11 bases between the two germline ends. Germline assignment: CDR1 SGHRS and CDR2 YFSETQ. This CDR3 region has 14 residues. The CDR3 sequence is CASSLGALGEKLFF. Written as DNA, the CDR3 is TGCGCCAGCAGCTTGGGGGCGCTTGGCGAAAAACTGTTTTTT.

The gene calls are TRBV27 and TRBJ2-3, with 8 nucleotides matching TRBD1. V lost 2 bases to trimming and J lost 4 bases; unmatched junction nucleotides: 5. Looked up from germline, CDR1 is MNHEY and CDR2 is SMNVEV (reference sequence). The length of the CDR3 is 15 residues. DNA for the CDR3: TGTGCCAGCAGTTTAAGAACGACAGGGGCAGATACGCAGTATTTT. Its translation: CASSLRTTGADTQYF.

This clone was picked up a small number of times. The chain joins TRBV4-3 to TRBJ2-7, with TRBD2 identical over 7 bases. Germline values: CDR1 LGHNA, CDR2 YSLEER. The junction had 7 bases not matched to a gene; V was cut back by 1 base and J by 4 bases. The CDR3 extends over 15 amino acids. CDR3 nucleotide sequence: TGCGCCAGCAGCCAAGTGGGGGGGGTGGGGTACGAGCAGTACTTC. Its protein product is CASSQVGGVGYEQYF.

The V and J genes are TRBV29-1 and TRBJ2-5; TRBD2 aligns across 12 bases. The better agreement between TRBJ2-7 and the DNA end casts doubt on the J call. Germline CDR1 and CDR2: SQVTM and ANQGSEA. The CDR3 length is 15 residues. DNA of the CDR3: TGCAGCGTTGTATGGACTAGCGGGAACTCCTACGAGCAGTACTTC. Protein product: CSVVWTSGNSYEQYF.

This clone occurred once. The rearrangement joins TRBV7-9 to TRBJ1-5; 9 bases fit TRBD1. From germline, CDR1 is SEHNR and CDR2 FQNEAQ (reference sequence). The CDR3 has 15 residues. J gave up 3 bases and V 5 bases, and 5 bases lay outside the gene matches. The CDR3 DNA reads as TGTGCCAGCAGCCCGGGGACAGGGTACAATCAGCCCCAGCATTTT. It translates to CASSPGTGYNQPQHF.

This rearrangement joins TRBV7-8 to TRBJ1-3; TRBD1 agrees at 8 bases. Germline V CDR1 and CDR2: SGHVS, FQNEAQ. CDR3 length equals 16 residues. With 5 bases clipped from V and 3 bases from J, the junction kept 9 bases outside the gene matches. CDR3 DNA sequence: TGTGCCAGCAGCCCGAAACAGGGGGAGTATGGAAACACCATATATTTT. Its protein product is CASSPKQGEYGNTIYF.

There are a few counts of this clone. The chain employs TRBV5-6 and TRBJ1-5; D is undetermined. The CDR3 length is 17 residues. The V gene lost 0 bases and the J gene lost 2 bases, with 15 bases spanning the gap. The V gene's germline CDR1 is SGHDT and CDR2 YYEEEE. CDR3 loop: CASSLGPGLEGNQPQHF. For the CDR3, the DNA is TGTGCCAGCAGCTTGGGACCGGGATTGGAGGGCAATCAGCCCCAGCATTTT.

This chain joins TRBV21-1 and TRBJ1-2. TRBV21-1 is classified as a pseudogene. The CDR3 length is 11 residues. The CDR3 bases are TGTGCCGAGGCCCAAATTCAAAACTACACCTTC. It specifies CAEAQIQNYTF.

This chain uses TRBV5-4 with TRBJ2-1, with 9 positions matching TRBD2. CDR1 SGHNT and CDR2 YYREEE come from the germline V gene (reference sequence). J lost 4 bases, V lost 2 bases, and 10 bases had no gene match. The CDR3 is 17 amino acids. The CDR3 sequence is CASSLSGGLAPYNEQFF. CDR3 bases: TGTGCCAGCAGCTTATCCGGAGGACTAGCGCCTTACAATGAGCAGTTCTTC.

The chain carries TRBV6-1 and TRBJ2-5, with 11 bases matching TRBD2. V gave up 7 bases and J gave up 1 base; unmatched junction bases: 5. The CDR3 contains 15 residues. Germline values: CDR1 MNHNS, CDR2 SASEGT. The CDR3 reads CASKRTSGFQETQYF. CDR3 bases: TGTGCCAGCAAGCGGACTAGCGGGTTCCAAGAGACCCAGTACTTC.

There are a few counts of this clone. The chain carries TRBV6-5 and TRBJ1-1; perhaps TRBD1 as D (5 bases). Per germline, CDR1 MNHEY and CDR2 SVGAGI. The CDR3 spans 12 residues. V shed 6 bases and J shed 10 bases, with 15 bases lying between them. CDR3 coding DNA: TGTGCCAGCAGGGGGTTAGTGGGGGGAGCTTTCTTT. As protein: CASRGLVGGAFF.

The chain uses TRBV30 and TRBJ2-2; perhaps TRBD1 as D (6 bases). Germline V gives CDR1 GTSNPN, CDR2 SVGIG (reference sequence). The CDR3 is 15 residues long. With 2 bases removed from V and 4 bases from J, the gap between germline ends came to 14 bases. The DNA of the CDR3 is TGTGCCTGGAGTCGAGGAAGGGGGATCACCGGGGAGCTGTTTTTT. Translating it yields CAWSRGRGITGELFF.

Remarks on this clone: This CDR3 is also generated by other DNA sequences in the sample. V usage is TRBV5-1 and J usage is TRBJ2-7; D possibly corresponds to TRBD1 (6 bases). CDR3 size: 13 residues. Trimming left V 0 bases short and J 4 bases short, with 8 bases between. The V gene's germline CDR1 is SGHRS and CDR2 YFSETQ. CDR3 amino acids: CASSLEGVYEQYF. CDR3 nucleotides: TGCGCCAGCAGCTTGGAGGGGGTGTACGAGCAGTACTTC. The variable domain in full, completed from reference TRBV5-1 and TRBJ2-7, reads KAGVTQTPRYLIKTRGQQVTLSCSPISGHRSVSWYQQTPGQGLQFLFEYFSETQRNKGNFPGRFSGRQFSNSRSEMNVSTLELGDSALYLCASSLEGVYEQYFGPGTRLTVT.

This clone was counted a few times. The chain uses TRBV6-1 and TRBJ2-1; TRBD2 agrees at 8 bases. From germline, CDR1 is MNHNS and CDR2 SASEGT. The CDR3 totals 18 residues. V lost 2 bases and J lost 0; bases outside the gene matches: 9. The CDR3 DNA is TGTGCCAGCAGTGAACCCCCAATAAGCGGGAGCTCCTACAATGAGCAGTTCTTC. Translating gives CASSEPPISGSSYNEQFF.

The chain combines TRBV10-3 with TRBJ1-3; D gene unclear. CDR3 length: 14 amino acids. The V and J ends lost 0 bases and 9 bases respectively, with 12 bases between them. CDR1 is ENHRY and CDR2 is SYGVKD in the germline V gene. The CDR3 coding sequence is TGTGCCATCAGTGAGTCGATTGCTGCCGGCACCATATATTTT. Encoded protein: CAISESIAAGTIYF.